Listed here is a single T cell receptor (beta chain). Its target is not known. The source of the sample is a study of identical twins. cDNA carried unique molecular identifiers, and a universal primer site was added by template switching. TCRdb reprocessed the 5' RACE reads with MiXCR, giving one entry per CDR3 protein. The sample has fewer than 20,000 distinct CDR3 sequences, nearly 70% seen once. Whole-study results and caveats: In beta out-of-frame sequences, the excess sharing between twins was weaker. Among monozygotic twins, out-of-frame TCR alpha sharing exceeded what models predicted.

The length of the CDR3 is 17 residues. Trimming cost V 5 bases and J 5 bases; bases outside gene matches: 11. Germline V gene sequence: CDR1 MNHEY, CDR2 SVGEGT. The J gene is TRBJ2-7, the V gene TRBV6-2 or TRBV6-3; 14 bases line up with TRBD2. Sequences were obtained from memory (CD45RO+) T cells sorted from blood. The clonotype comes from a woman under 30 in good health. This table probably holds off-target reads from a library built for another chain. DNA for the CDR3: TGTGCCAGCAGTACTACCTCGGGACTAGCGGGAGTTAACGAGCAGTACTTC. It is translated as CASSTTSGLAGVNEQYF.